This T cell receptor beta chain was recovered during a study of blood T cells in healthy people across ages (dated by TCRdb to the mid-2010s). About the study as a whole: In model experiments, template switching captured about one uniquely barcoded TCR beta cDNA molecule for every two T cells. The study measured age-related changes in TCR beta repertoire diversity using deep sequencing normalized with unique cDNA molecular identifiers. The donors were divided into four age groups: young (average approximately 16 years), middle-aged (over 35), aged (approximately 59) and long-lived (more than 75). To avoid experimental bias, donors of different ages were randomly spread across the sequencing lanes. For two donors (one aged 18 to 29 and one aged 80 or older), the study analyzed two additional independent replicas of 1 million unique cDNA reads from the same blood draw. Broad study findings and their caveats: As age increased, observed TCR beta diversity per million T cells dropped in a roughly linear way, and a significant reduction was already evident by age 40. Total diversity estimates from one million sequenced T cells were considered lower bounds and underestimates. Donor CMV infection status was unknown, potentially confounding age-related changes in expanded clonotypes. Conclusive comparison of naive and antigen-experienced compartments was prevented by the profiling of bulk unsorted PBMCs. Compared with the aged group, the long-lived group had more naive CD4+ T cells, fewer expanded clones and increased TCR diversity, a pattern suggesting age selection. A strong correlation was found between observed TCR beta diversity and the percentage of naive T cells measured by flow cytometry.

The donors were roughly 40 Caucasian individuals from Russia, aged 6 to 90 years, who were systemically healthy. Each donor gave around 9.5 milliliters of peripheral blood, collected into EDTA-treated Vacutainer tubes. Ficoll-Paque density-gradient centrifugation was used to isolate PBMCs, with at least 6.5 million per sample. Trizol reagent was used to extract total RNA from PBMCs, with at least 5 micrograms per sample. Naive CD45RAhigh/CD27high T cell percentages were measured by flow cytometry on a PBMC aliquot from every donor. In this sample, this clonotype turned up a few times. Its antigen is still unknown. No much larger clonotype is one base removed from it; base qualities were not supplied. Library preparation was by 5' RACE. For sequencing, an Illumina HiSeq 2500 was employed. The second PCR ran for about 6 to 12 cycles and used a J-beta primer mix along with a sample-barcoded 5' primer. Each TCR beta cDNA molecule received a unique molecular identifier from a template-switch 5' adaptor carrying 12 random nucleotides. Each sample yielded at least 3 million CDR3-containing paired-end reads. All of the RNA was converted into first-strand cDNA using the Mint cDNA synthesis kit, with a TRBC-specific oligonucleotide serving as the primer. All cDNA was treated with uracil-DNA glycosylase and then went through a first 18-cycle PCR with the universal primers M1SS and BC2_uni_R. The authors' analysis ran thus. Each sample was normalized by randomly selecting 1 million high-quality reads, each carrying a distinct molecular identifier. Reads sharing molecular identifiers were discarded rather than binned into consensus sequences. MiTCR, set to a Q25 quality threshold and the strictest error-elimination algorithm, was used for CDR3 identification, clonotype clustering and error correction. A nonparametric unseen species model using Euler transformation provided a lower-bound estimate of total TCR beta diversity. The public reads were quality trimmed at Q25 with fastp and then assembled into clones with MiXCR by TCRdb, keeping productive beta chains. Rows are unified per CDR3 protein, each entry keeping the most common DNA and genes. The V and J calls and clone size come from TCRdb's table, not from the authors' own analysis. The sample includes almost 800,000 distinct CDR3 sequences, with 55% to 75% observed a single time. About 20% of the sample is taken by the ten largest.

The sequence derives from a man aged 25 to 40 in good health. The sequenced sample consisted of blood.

The bases read TGCGCCAGCAGGGAGGCGACATACAATGAGCAGTTCTTC. Its amino acids are CASREATYNEQFF. The receptor chain draws on TRBV5-1 and TRBJ2-1; tentative D gene TRBD2, with 5 bases matching. V and J are truncated by 5 bases and 4 bases respectively, leaving an intervening sequence of 10 bases. Including cysteine and phenylalanine, the CDR3 has 13 amino acids. Just the 39-base CDR3 DNA is kept, in frame starting at base 1. The germline V gene specifies SGHRS as CDR1 and YFSETQ as CDR2.